This T cell receptor (beta chain) was obtained from a study of CD8 T cells in ankylosing spondylitis. CDR1 and CDR2 (germline): MNHEY, SVGEGT. The CDR3 length is 15 residues. With 6 bases removed from V and 0 bases from J, the gap between germline ends came to 12 bases. In the case of this clonotype: Antigen specificity is unknown.

The study's findings and limits: Matched ankylosing spondylitis synovial fluid reportedly contained a significantly enriched population of disease-linked clones. Typical of ankylosing spondylitis blood, it appeared, was a TCR beta motif of eight highly homologous variants. In synovial fluid and blood from reactive arthritis, some motif variants were previously reported.

Researchers built TCR beta libraries using quantitative 5'-RACE with molecular barcodes. TCRdb re-called the 5' RACE reads with MiXCR, one entry per CDR3 protein. The table includes approximately 150,000 distinct CDR3 sequences, roughly a third detected once. The sequence was obtained from a male donor with ankylosing spondylitis. Sequenced input: synovial fluid, either unsorted or a sorted T cell fraction (not recorded which). The rearrangement joins TRBV6-2 or TRBV6-3 to TRBJ1-5; weak D call: TRBD1 (6 bases). The chain's CDR3 is CASRRQGNSNQPQHF. The CDR3 coding sequence is TGTGCCAGCAGACGCCAGGGGAATAGCAATCAGCCCCAGCATTTT.